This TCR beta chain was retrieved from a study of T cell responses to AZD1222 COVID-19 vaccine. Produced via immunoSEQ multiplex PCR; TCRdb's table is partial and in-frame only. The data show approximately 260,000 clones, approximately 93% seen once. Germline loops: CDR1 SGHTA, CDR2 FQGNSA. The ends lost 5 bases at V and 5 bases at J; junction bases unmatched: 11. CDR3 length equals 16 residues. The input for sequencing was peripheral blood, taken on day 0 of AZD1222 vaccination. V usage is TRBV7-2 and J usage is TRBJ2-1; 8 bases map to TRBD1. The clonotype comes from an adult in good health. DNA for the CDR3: TGTGCCAGCAGCCCGTTCTCGGGACAGGACAACAATGAGCAGTTCTTC. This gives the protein CASSPFSGQDNNEQFF.